This T cell receptor (beta chain) came from a study of T cell clusters in autoimmune cytopenias. The study, taken as a whole, reports: The T cell clusters were defined only in silico, without experimental functional validation. Primary autoimmune cytopenia patients seemingly lacked the physiological T cell clusters found in healthy donors.

One tube held mixed TRB-A and TRB-B primer pools for touch-down PCR. TCRdb reprocessed the multiplex PCR reads; each CDR3 protein has one entry and no DNA is given. Its clone listing holds just over 6,000 distinct CDR3 sequences. This clonotype is labeled medium-sized based on frequency. Its antigen remains unknown. Each sample's input was approximately 270 ng genomic DNA, 38,000 or so genome equivalents. In germline, CDR1 is GTSNPN, CDR2 SVGIG (reference sequence). The CDR3 has 12 amino acids. This sample also belongs to another study, concerning T cell repertoires in aging, cancer and after chemotherapy. This second report adds: Age-matched healthy donors had significantly more diverse, less clonal blood TCR repertoires than untreated cancer patients.

The sequenced sample was peripheral blood. The sequence was obtained from a human donor in good health. The rearrangement joins TRBV30 to TRBJ2-3. The CDR3 protein is CAWSVRADTQYF.